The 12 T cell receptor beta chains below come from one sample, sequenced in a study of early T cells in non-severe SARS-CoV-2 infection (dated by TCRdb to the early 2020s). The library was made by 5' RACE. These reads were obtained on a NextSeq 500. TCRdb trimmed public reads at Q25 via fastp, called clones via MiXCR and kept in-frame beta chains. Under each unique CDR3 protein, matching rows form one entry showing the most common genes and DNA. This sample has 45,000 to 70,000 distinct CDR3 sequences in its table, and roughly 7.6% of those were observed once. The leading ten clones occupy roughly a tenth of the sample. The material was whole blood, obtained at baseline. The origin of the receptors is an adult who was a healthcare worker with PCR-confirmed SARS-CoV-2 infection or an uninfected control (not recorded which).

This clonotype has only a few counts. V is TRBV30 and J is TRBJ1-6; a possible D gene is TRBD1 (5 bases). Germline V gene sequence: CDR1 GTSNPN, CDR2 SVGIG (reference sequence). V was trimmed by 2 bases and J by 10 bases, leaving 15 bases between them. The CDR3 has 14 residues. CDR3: CAWSPTGSGSPLHF. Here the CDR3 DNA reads TGTGCCTGGAGTCCAACAGGTTCTGGATCACCCCTCCACTTT. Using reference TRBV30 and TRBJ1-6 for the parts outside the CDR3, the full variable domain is SQTIHQWPATLVQPVGSPLSLECTVEGTSNPNLYWYRQAAGRGLQLLFYSVGIGQISSEVPQNLSASRPQDRQFILSSKKLLLSDSGFYLCAWSPTGSGSPLHFGNGTRLTVT.

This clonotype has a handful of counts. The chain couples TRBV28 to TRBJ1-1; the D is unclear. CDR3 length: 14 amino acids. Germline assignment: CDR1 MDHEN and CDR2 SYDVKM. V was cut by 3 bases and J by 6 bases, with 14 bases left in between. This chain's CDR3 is CASSLNSQWSEAFF. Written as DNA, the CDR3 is TGTGCCAGCAGTTTGAACAGTCAGTGGTCTGAAGCTTTCTTT.

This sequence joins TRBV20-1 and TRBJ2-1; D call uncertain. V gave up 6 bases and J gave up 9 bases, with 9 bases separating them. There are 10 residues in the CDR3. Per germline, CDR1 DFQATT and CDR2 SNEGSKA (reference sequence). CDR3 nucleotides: TGCAGTGCAACCCAGAGTGAGCAGTTCTTC. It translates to CSATQSEQFF.

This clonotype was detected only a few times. CDR3 bases: TGTGCCAGCAGTGACTCGAAAAGCGGGAGTGTGGATACGCAGTATTTT. Its protein is CASSDSKSGSVDTQYF. The chain is built from TRBV6-4 and TRBJ2-3; 8 positions agree with TRBD2. The length of the CDR3 is 16 residues. In germline, CDR1 is MRHNA, CDR2 SNTAGT. Trimming took 0 bases from V and 6 from J; bases not matched to a gene: 8.

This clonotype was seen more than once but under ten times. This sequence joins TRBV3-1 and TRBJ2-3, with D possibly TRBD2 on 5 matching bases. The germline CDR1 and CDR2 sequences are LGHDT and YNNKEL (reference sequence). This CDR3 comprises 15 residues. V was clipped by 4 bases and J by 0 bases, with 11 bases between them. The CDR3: CASSPTWTSTDTQYF. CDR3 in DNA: TGTGCCAGCAGCCCAACCTGGACTAGCACAGATACGCAGTATTTT.

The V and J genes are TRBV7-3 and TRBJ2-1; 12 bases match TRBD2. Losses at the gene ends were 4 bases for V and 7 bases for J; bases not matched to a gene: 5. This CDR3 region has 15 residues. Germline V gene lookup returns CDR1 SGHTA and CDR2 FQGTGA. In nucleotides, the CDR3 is TGTGCCAGCAGCTCGACTAGCGGGAGTTTAAATGAGCAGTTCTTC. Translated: CASSSTSGSLNEQFF.

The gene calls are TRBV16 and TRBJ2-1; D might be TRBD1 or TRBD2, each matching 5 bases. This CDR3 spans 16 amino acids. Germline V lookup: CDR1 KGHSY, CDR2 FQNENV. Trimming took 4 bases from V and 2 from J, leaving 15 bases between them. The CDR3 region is CASSPSLLGAYNEQFF. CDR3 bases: TGTGCCAGCAGCCCCTCTCTATTGGGGGCCTACAATGAGCAGTTCTTC. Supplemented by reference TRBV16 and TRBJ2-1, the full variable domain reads GEEVAQTPKHLVRGEGQKAKLYCAPIKGHSYVFWYQQVLKNEFKFLISFQNENVFDETGMPKERFSAKCLPNSPCSLEIQATKLEDSAVYFCASSPSLLGAYNEQFFGPGTRLTVL.

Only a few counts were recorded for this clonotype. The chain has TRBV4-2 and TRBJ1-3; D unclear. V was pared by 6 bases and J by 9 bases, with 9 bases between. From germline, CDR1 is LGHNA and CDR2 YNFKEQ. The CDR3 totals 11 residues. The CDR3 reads CASRGEATIYF. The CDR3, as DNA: TGTGCCAGCAGGGGAGAAGCCACCATATATTTT.

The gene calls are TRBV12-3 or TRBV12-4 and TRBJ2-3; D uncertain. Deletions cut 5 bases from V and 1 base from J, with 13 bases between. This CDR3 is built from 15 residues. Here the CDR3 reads CASSTINLRTDTQYF. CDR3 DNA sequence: TGTGCCAGCAGTACCATCAATCTCCGCACAGATACGCAGTATTTT.

CDR3 protein: CASRGPGSGLIDTQYF. In DNA form, the CDR3 reads TGTGCCAGCCGAGGCCCCGGGAGCGGGCTTATAGATACGCAGTATTTT. V gene TRBV4-2 combines with J gene TRBJ2-3; maybe TRBD2 (6 bases). V was cut by 8 bases and J by 5 bases, with 23 bases left in between. The CDR3 spans 16 residues. CDR1 is LGHNA and CDR2 is YNFKEQ in the germline V gene.

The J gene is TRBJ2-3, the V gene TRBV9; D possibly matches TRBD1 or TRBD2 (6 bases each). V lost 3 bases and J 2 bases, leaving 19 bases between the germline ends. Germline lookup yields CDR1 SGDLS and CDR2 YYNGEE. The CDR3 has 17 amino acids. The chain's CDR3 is CASSAHGGPPFTDTQYF. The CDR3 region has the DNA TGTGCCAGCAGCGCCCACGGGGGCCCCCCATTCACAGATACGCAGTATTTT.

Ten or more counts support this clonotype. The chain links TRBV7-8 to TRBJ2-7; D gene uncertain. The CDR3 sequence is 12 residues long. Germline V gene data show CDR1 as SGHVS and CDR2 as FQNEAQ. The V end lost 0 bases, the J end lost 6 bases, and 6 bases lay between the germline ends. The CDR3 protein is CASSLAGFEQYF. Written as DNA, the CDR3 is TGTGCCAGCAGCTTAGCGGGATTCGAGCAGTACTTC. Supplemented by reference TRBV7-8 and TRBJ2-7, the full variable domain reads GAGVSQSPRYKVAKRGQDVALRCDPISGHVSLFWYQQALGQGPEFLTYFQNEAQLDKSGLPSDRFFAERPEGSVSTLKIQRTQQEDSAVYLCASSLAGFEQYFGPGTRLTVT.